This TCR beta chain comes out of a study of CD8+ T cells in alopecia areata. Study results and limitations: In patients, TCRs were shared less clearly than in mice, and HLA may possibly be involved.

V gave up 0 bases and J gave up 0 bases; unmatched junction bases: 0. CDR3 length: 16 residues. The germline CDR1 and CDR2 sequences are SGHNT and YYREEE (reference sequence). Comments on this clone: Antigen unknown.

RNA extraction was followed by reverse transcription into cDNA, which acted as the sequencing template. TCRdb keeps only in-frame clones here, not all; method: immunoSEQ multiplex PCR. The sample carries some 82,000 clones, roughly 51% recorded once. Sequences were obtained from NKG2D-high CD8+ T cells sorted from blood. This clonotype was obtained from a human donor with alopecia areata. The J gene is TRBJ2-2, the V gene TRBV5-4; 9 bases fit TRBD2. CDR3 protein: CASSLGLAANTGELFF. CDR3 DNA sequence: TGTGCCAGCAGCTTGGGACTAGCGGCGAACACCGGGGAGCTGTTTTTT.